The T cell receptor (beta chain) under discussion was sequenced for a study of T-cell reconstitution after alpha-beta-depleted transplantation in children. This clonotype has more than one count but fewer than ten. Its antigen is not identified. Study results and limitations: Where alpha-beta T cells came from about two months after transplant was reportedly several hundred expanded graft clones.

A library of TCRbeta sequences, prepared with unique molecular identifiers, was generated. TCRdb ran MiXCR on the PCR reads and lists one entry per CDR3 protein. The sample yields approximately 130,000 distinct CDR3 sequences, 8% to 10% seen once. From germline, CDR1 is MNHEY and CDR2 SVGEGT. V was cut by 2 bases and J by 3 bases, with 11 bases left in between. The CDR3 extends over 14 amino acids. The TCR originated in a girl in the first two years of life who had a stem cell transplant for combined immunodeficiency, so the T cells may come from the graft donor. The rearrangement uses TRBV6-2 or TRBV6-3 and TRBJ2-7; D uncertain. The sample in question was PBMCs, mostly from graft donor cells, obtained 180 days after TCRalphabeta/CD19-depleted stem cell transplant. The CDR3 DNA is TGTGCCAGCAGTTACCCAGGACCTAACTACGAGCAGTACTTC. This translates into CASSYPGPNYEQYF.